The TCR beta chain under discussion was sequenced for a study of cytomegalovirus exposure and HLA in healthy donors. The study's findings and limits: For most subjects, TCR beta sequences were reported to predict HLA-A and HLA-B alleles with accuracy. Cytomegalovirus status was reportedly diagnosed by the classifier with high sensitivity and specificity. There were several of the most significant clusters that appeared linked to common viral pathogens in a later analysis. Most observed TCR sequences were rare, whereas some public TCRs were detected in many donors.

In the case of this clone: Its antigen is unidentified.

The primer mix had 60 Vbeta and 13 Jbeta primers. Profiling relied on immunoSEQ multiplex PCR, and the TCRdb table lists in-frame clones only, not all of them. The top ten hold around 4.3% of the sample, which has approximately 150,000 clones, approximately 80% seen once. V was clipped by 7 bases and J by 4 bases; unmatched bases: 9. This CDR3 region has 14 residues. The receptor's source is a man aged 40-50 years in good health and CMV-seronegative. The sequencing input was PBMCs. The genes are TRBV5-3 and TRBJ2-7; 9 bases map to TRBD1. TRBV5-3 is filed as an ORF, its function uncertain. CDR3 amino acids: CARGHRGQKYEQYF. DNA for the CDR3: TGTGCCAGAGGGCACAGGGGGCAAAAGTACGAGCAGTACTTC.